This T cell receptor beta chain was profiled in a study of molecular identifiers for immune sequencing clone quantification. Study results and limitations: Detection of one spiked Jurkat cell's TCR RNA reportedly worked in more than 850,000 naive cells.

This clonotype was counted at least ten times. Its specificity is not known. Generation of bulk TCR libraries relied on previously described methods and listed TCR primers. TCRdb independently ran MiXCR on the PCR reads; one entry per CDR3 protein. This sample has about 640,000 distinct CDR3 sequences, with just under 20% found just once. CDR1 is SEHNR and CDR2 is FQNEAQ in the germline V gene (reference sequence). Deletions cut 7 bases from V and 0 bases from J, with 7 bases between. The CDR3 has 12 residues. The sequencing input was naive CD8+ T cells from blood, with Jurkat cell RNA spiked in. Subset indicated: FACS-sorted CD8+CD4-CCR7+CD45RA+ naive T cells. The chain combines TRBV7-9 with TRBJ2-7; tentative D call: TRBD2 (6 bases). The TCR originated in a human donor in good health. Some libraries in this study had Jurkat cell RNA spiked in. CDR3 sequence: CASTGSSYEQYF. CDR3 coding DNA: TGTGCCAGCACCGGGAGCTCCTACGAGCAGTACTTC.